The 20 T cell receptor beta chains listed next were all sequenced from one sample in a study of blood T cell repertoires in COVID-19. TCRdb's copy holds only in-frame clones and misses some; the assay was immunoSEQ multiplex PCR. This table holds 100,000 to 150,000 clones, about 86% found once. Sequenced material: peripheral blood. The receptors derive from a woman in her fifties or sixties with acute or convalescent COVID-19.

The chain joins TRBV28 to TRBJ1-5; 8 bases are a match to TRBD1. Germline V CDR1 and CDR2: MDHEN, SYDVKM. This CDR3 has 18 residues. J lost 2 bases, V lost 6 bases, and 15 bases had no gene match. CDR3 loop: CASSLGQGLVSGNQPQHF. In DNA, the CDR3 is TGTGCCAGCAGCCTAGGACAGGGTCTGGTTTCTGGCAATCAGCCCCAGCATTTT.

The chain employs TRBV7-2 and TRBJ2-2; a possible D gene is TRBD1 (7 bases). V was cut by 2 bases and J by 4 bases, with 14 bases left in between. CDR3 size: 16 residues. Germline V CDR1 and CDR2: SGHTA, FQGNSA. CDR3 loop: CASSLLQGTFTGELFF. The DNA of the CDR3 is TGTGCCAGCAGCTTATTACAGGGGACTTTCACCGGGGAGCTGTTTTTT.

The CDR3 nucleotides are TGTGCCAGCAGCCCTTCCGGGAGTGACTCTGAAGCTTTCTTT. Translating it yields CASSPSGSDSEAFF. V gene TRBV5-5 combines with J gene TRBJ1-1; D is unclear. There are 14 residues in the CDR3. Looked up from germline, CDR1 is SGHKS and CDR2 is YYEKEE (reference sequence). V was shortened by 4 bases and J by 6 bases, with 16 bases between the two germline ends.

The J gene is TRBJ1-2, the V gene TRBV7-2, with 7 bases matching TRBD1. Germline V gene data show CDR1 as SGHTA and CDR2 as FQGNSA. V lost 5 bases and J lost 5; bases outside the gene matches: 17. CDR3 size: 17 residues. The CDR3 region has the DNA TGTGCCAGCAGCCCCCGAACCTCGACAGGGTTGGCATATGGCTACACCTTC. It encodes CASSPRTSTGLAYGYTF.

The chain is built from TRBV10-3 and TRBJ1-2, with 9 bases fitting TRBD1. Germline V CDR1 and CDR2: ENHRY, SYGVKD. Trimming removed 4 bases from V and 0 bases from J; junction bases left unmatched: 6. The CDR3 is made up of 16 amino acids. The CDR3 sequence: CAISGTGTGTNYGYTF. CDR3 DNA sequence: TGTGCCATCAGTGGCACCGGGACAGGGACTAACTATGGCTACACCTTC.

The chain uses TRBV5-8 and TRBJ1-2, with TRBD1 matching 7 bases. J was trimmed by 4 bases and V by 7 bases; bases with no gene match: 10. The germline V gene has CDR1 SGHTS and CDR2 YDEGEE. The CDR3 covers 14 residues. CDR3 region: CASSAGQQIYGYTF. The CDR3 coding sequence is TGTGCCAGCTCGGCGGGACAGCAAATCTATGGCTACACCTTC.

This chain connects TRBV7-8 to TRBJ1-1; no firm D call. V was cut by 5 bases and J by 3 bases, with 10 bases left in between. CDR1 is SGHVS and CDR2 is FQNEAQ in the germline V gene. The CDR3 has 13 residues. The CDR3 sequence is CASSKIGDTEAFF. CDR3 sequence (DNA): TGTGCCAGCAGCAAAATCGGGGACACTGAAGCTTTCTTT.

The chain combines TRBV5-4 with TRBJ1-2; maybe TRBD1 (6 bases). This CDR3 spans 15 amino acids. The V gene's germline CDR1 is SGHNT and CDR2 YYREEE (reference sequence). Deletions cut 1 base from V and 2 bases from J, with 12 bases between. CDR3 DNA sequence: TGTGCCAGCAGCTTGACAGGGAAGGGGAACTATGGCTACACCTTC. Residues: CASSLTGKGNYGYTF.

The chain carries TRBV5-5 and TRBJ1-2, with no clear D. This CDR3 is 13 amino acids long. Germline V gene data show CDR1 as SGHKS and CDR2 as YYEKEE (reference sequence). V was clipped by 6 bases and J by 0 bases, with 9 bases between them. CDR3 nucleotide sequence: TGTGCCAGCAACGGGGAGTCTAACTATGGCTACACCTTC. Translating it yields CASNGESNYGYTF.

This sequence joins TRBV18 and TRBJ1-4; TRBD1 agrees at 7 bases. The CDR3 has 17 amino acids. From germline, CDR1 is KGHSH and CDR2 LQKENI. V gave up 5 bases and J gave up 5 bases; unmatched junction bases: 14. The CDR3 region is CASSSTTTGAPNEKLFF. In DNA, the CDR3 is TGTGCCAGCTCATCCACTACAACAGGGGCGCCGAATGAAAAACTGTTTTTT.

The gene calls are TRBV18 and TRBJ1-5; 11 positions match TRBD1. In germline, CDR1 is KGHSH, CDR2 LQKENI. The V gene end was trimmed by 4 bases and the J gene end by 4 bases; junction bases not matched to a gene: 12. The CDR3 extends over 18 amino acids. The CDR3 DNA reads TGTGCCAGCTCACAATATTCCTCCGGGACAGGGGGGAATCAGCCCCAGCATTTT. This codes for CASSQYSSGTGGNQPQHF. Filled out from reference TRBV18 and TRBJ1-5, the complete variable domain reads NAGVMQNPRHLVRRRGQEARLRCSPMKGHSHVYWYRQLPEEGLKFMVYLQKENIIDESGMPKERFSAEFPKEGPSILRIQQVVRGDSAAYFCASSQYSSGTGGNQPQHFGDGTRLSIL.

The chain employs TRBV4-1 and TRBJ2-3; 7 bases are a match to TRBD2. Germline values: CDR1 MGHRA, CDR2 YSYEKL. CDR3 size: 18 residues. V was pared by 1 base and J by 6 bases, with 16 bases of the junction left unmatched. CDR3: CASSQVVTSERGGDTQYF. In DNA, the CDR3 is TGCGCCAGCAGCCAAGTGGTCACATCGGAGCGGGGCGGGGATACGCAGTATTTT.

The chain uses TRBV19 and TRBJ1-2, with 8 bases identical to TRBD1. The CDR3 has 14 amino acids. Germline-derived CDR1 and CDR2 are LNHDA and SQIVND (reference sequence). V was pared by 3 bases and J by 6 bases, with 6 bases of the junction left unmatched. CDR3 loop: CASSIQGAHHGYTF. In DNA form, the CDR3 reads TGTGCCAGTAGTATCCAGGGGGCGCATCATGGCTACACCTTC.

The rearrangement joins TRBV29-1 to TRBJ2-2; 8 bases align to TRBD1. Germline CDR1 and CDR2: SQVTM and ANQGSEA. The ends lost 5 bases at V and 6 bases at J; junction bases unmatched: 5. The CDR3 has 13 amino acids. The CDR3 DNA reads TGCAGCGTTCAGGGGGCTAACGCCGGGGAGCTGTTTTTT. This gives the protein CSVQGANAGELFF.

A single count supports this clone. V gene TRBV11-2 combines with J gene TRBJ1-4, with D perhaps matching TRBD1 (6 bases). Germline CDR1 reads SGHAT; CDR2 reads FQNNGV. The V end lost 1 base, the J end lost 2 bases, and 8 bases lay between the germline ends. This CDR3 comprises 15 residues. The CDR3 sequence is CASSLVGATNEKLFF. The CDR3 DNA reads as TGTGCCAGCAGCTTAGTGGGGGCGACTAATGAAAAACTGTTTTTT.

The gene calls are TRBV11-2 and TRBJ1-2; TRBD1 matches at 7 bases. Trimming took 5 bases from V and 3 from J; bases not matched to a gene: 6. Germline lookup yields CDR1 SGHAT and CDR2 FQNNGV. CDR3 length: 14 amino acids. CDR3 sequence reads: CASSRQGFDYGYTF. Written as DNA, the CDR3 is TGTGCCAGCAGCAGACAGGGTTTCGACTATGGCTACACCTTC.

The CDR3 DNA is TGTGCCAGCAGCCCGGGGACTAGCCAGGGTGAGCAGTTCTTC. Protein product: CASSPGTSQGEQFF. The rearrangement joins TRBV3-1 (or the pseudogene TRBV3-2) to TRBJ2-1; 9 positions match TRBD2. Germline trimming cut 4 bases from V and 9 bases from J; bases unmatched to any gene: 7. The CDR3 loop spans 14 amino acids. Germline V gene lookup returns CDR1 LGHDT and CDR2 YNNKEL (reference sequence).

Many counts were recorded for this clone. The rearrangement uses TRBV6-1 and TRBJ1-1; D call uncertain. V was cut by 1 base and J by 1 base, with 10 bases left in between. The CDR3 consists of 15 residues. Germline values: CDR1 MNHNS, CDR2 SASEGT. CDR3 DNA: TGTGCCAGCAGTGAAGGGGCAGGTCCGAACACTGAAGCTTTCTTT. This encodes CASSEGAGPNTEAFF.

J is TRBJ2-3 and V is TRBV6-5; D is perhaps TRBD2 (6 bases). This CDR3 has 15 residues. Germline CDR1 and CDR2: MNHEY and SVGAGI. Trimming took off 5 bases at V and 1 base at J, with 13 bases between the two ends. CDR3: CASSPGLPGTDTQYF. CDR3 in DNA: TGTGCCAGCAGTCCGGGACTCCCCGGCACAGATACGCAGTATTTT.

The V gene is TRBV28, the J gene TRBJ2-1; 8 bases map to TRBD1. CDR1 and CDR2 from the germline V gene are MDHEN and SYDVKM. The ends lost 5 bases at V and 8 bases at J; junction bases unmatched: 8. The CDR3 has 14 residues. This CDR3 is CASSKDRVGDEQFF. In DNA, the CDR3 is TGTGCCAGCAGTAAGGACAGGGTTGGCGATGAGCAGTTCTTC.